Presented here are 24 T cell receptor beta chains from one specimen sequenced in a study of blood T cells in healthy people across ages. Combining a sample-barcoded 5' primer with a J-beta primer mix, a second PCR ran for roughly 6 to 12 cycles. TCRdb re-called the 5' RACE reads through MiXCR, storing one row per CDR3 protein. The top ten clones hold approximately 2.1% of a sample with 1.5 million to 2 million distinct CDR3 sequences, 49% of them seen once. Material: blood. These receptors all stem from a woman between 40 and 55 years old in good health.

V is TRBV5-6 and J is TRBJ1-5; the D is unclear. V dropped 0 bases and J dropped 9 bases, with 10 bases sitting between them. There are 13 residues in the CDR3. From germline, CDR1 is SGHDT and CDR2 YYEEEE. The CDR3 sequence is CASSLGALGPQHF. DNA for the CDR3: TGTGCCAGCAGCTTGGGGGCTCTGGGGCCCCAGCATTTT.

This clonotype has just a few counts. V usage is TRBV28 and J usage is TRBJ2-1; weak D call: TRBD1 (5 bases). The germline V and J ends were trimmed by 5 bases and 5 bases, with 10 bases remaining between them. Looked up from germline, CDR1 is MDHEN and CDR2 is SYDVKM. This CDR3 spans 13 amino acids. CDR3: CASSPWGHNEQFF. DNA for the CDR3: TGTGCCAGCAGTCCCTGGGGCCACAATGAGCAGTTCTTC.

Worth noting for this clonotype: The junction does not match germline at one end; this may be a read error. V usage is TRBV5-1 and J usage is TRBJ2-3, with a weak D call TRBD2 (5 bases). Germline V gene sequence: CDR1 SGHRS, CDR2 YFSETQ. This CDR3 region has 14 residues. The CDR3 region has the DNA TGCGTCAGCAGCTCCTGGTCCGGGGCAGATACGCAGTATTTT. Its translation is CVSSSWSGADTQYF.

This clonotype was found many times. This chain uses TRBV12-3 or TRBV12-4 with TRBJ2-7; 10 positions agree with TRBD1. Trimming cost V 5 bases and J 3 bases; bases outside gene matches: 4. The CDR3 is 14 residues long. The CDR3 protein is CASSIGTGDYEQYF. CDR3 DNA sequence: TGTGCCAGCAGTATCGGGACAGGGGACTACGAGCAGTACTTC.

The V and J genes are TRBV6-2 or TRBV6-3 and TRBJ2-3; D gene uncertain. Germline CDR1 MNHEY, CDR2 SVGEGT. The CDR3 extends over 16 amino acids. Trimming pared 4 bases from V and 0 bases from J, leaving 14 bases between. CDR3 amino acids: CASSFPPGDSTDTQYF. In DNA, the CDR3 is TGTGCCAGCAGTTTTCCCCCAGGAGACAGCACAGATACGCAGTATTTT.

The chain carries TRBV12-3 or TRBV12-4 and TRBJ1-5; a possible D gene is TRBD1 (5 bases). Trimming shortened V by 1 base and J by 2 bases, and 15 bases separated the two germline ends. This CDR3 comprises 17 residues. The CDR3 here is CASSLDRGRGGNQPQHF. For the CDR3, the DNA is TGTGCCAGCAGTTTAGACAGAGGACGGGGCGGCAATCAGCCCCAGCATTTT.

The chain has TRBV9 and TRBJ2-3, with D unclear. CDR3 length: 14 amino acids. V was clipped by 0 bases and J by 3 bases, with 8 bases between them. CDR1 and CDR2 (germline): SGDLS, YYNGEE. The CDR3 DNA follows: TGTGCCAGCAGCGTAGAGTTGGAAACAGATACGCAGTATTTT. Amino acid sequence: CASSVELETDTQYF.

The chain is built from TRBV25-1 and TRBJ2-3; D possibly corresponds to TRBD1 (6 bases). Trimming took off 7 bases at V and 4 bases at J, with 15 bases between the two ends. Germline CDR1 MGHDK, CDR2 SYGVNS. This CDR3 spans 14 amino acids. This CDR3 reads CASTLGDISDTQYF. The CDR3 nucleotides are TGTGCCAGCACTCTAGGGGACATCTCAGATACGCAGTATTTT.

This chain uses TRBV29-1 with TRBJ1-5; TRBD1 agrees at 7 bases. Looked up from germline, CDR1 is SQVTM and CDR2 is ANQGSEA. The CDR3 is made up of 13 amino acids. V was pared by 5 bases and J by 3 bases, with 4 bases of the junction left unmatched. CDR3 region: CSVRTGTNQPQHF. As DNA, the CDR3 is TGCAGCGTTAGGACAGGTACCAATCAGCCCCAGCATTTT.

The chain carries TRBV7-2 and TRBJ1-5; D is perhaps TRBD1 (6 bases). Trimming cost V 5 bases and J 11 bases, with 25 bases left between them. The CDR3 is made up of 16 amino acids. The V gene's germline CDR1 is SGHTA and CDR2 FQGNSA. The CDR3 coding sequence is TGTGCCAGCAGCCGAGAAGCGGGGGGCCGCCTGGGAGCCCAGCATTTT. Protein product: CASSREAGGRLGAQHF.

This rearrangement joins TRBV20-1 to TRBJ2-1; 7 bases align to TRBD1. CDR3 length equals 19 residues. Trimming took 4 bases from V and 3 from J; bases not matched to a gene: 21. CDR1 is DFQATT and CDR2 is SNEGSKA in the germline V gene (reference sequence). Written as DNA, the CDR3 is TGCAGTGCTACCGAGCGCCCCTTATCAGGGGGAGTGTTCTACAATGAGCAGTTCTTC. Translation gives CSATERPLSGGVFYNEQFF.

The gene calls are TRBV29-1 and TRBJ2-6; 7 positions agree with TRBD1. V was pared by 6 bases and J by 2 bases, with 13 bases of the junction left unmatched. The CDR3 contains 17 residues. Germline CDR1 and CDR2: SQVTM and ANQGSEA. The CDR3 here is CSVGDSPLVAGANVLTF. The CDR3 DNA follows: TGCAGCGTGGGGGACAGCCCCTTAGTAGCTGGGGCCAACGTCCTGACTTTC.

This clonotype appeared a single time. The chain uses TRBV12-3 or TRBV12-4 and TRBJ2-3; no firm D call. The V gene lost 6 bases and the J gene lost 1 base, with 14 bases spanning the gap. The CDR3 sequence is 15 residues long. The CDR3 DNA follows: TGTGCCAGCAGCCTCAGGAGTTTCGGCACAGATACGCAGTATTTT. As protein: CASSLRSFGTDTQYF.

The chain has TRBV7-3 and TRBJ2-1; D gene unclear. Germline values: CDR1 SGHTA, CDR2 FQGTGA. The V end lost 5 bases, the J end lost 4 bases, and 18 bases lay between the germline ends. The CDR3 spans 16 residues. CDR3 sequence reads: CASSGGRPEVYNEQFF. The CDR3 bases are TGTGCCAGCAGCGGCGGACGTCCCGAGGTTTACAATGAGCAGTTCTTC.

The genes are TRBV12-3 or TRBV12-4 and TRBJ2-7, with TRBD1 identical over 9 bases. Unmatched junction bases numbered 5, after V lost 6 bases and J lost 5 bases. The CDR3 runs to 13 residues. This CDR3 is CASRKTGGNEQYF. In DNA, the CDR3 is TGTGCCAGCAGAAAGACAGGGGGAAACGAGCAGTACTTC.

This clonotype was detected once. The rearrangement uses TRBV7-3 and TRBJ2-7, with 9 bases that match TRBD2. The J call may be faulty, since TRBJ2-1 better matches the DNA end. CDR3 length: 16 residues. Germline CDR1 is SGHTA and CDR2 is FQGTGA. The CDR3 here is CASSARLAATYNEQFF. CDR3 bases: TGTGCCAGCAGCGCCCGACTAGCGGCAACCTACAATGAGCAGTTCTTC.

The chain has TRBV5-1 and TRBJ2-7, with D perhaps TRBD1 (6 bases). Looked up from germline, CDR1 is SGHRS and CDR2 is YFSETQ. V lost 4 bases to trimming and J lost 1 base, with 15 bases between them. The CDR3 is 15 amino acids. CDR3 sequence reads: CASSGGRPASYEQYF. CDR3 DNA: TGCGCCAGCAGCGGGGGCAGGCCCGCTTCCTACGAGCAGTACTTC.

The rearrangement uses TRBV7-2 and TRBJ2-1; D gene ambiguous. Trimming removed 7 bases at V and 1 base at J, with 14 bases between. The length of the CDR3 is 15 residues. The germline CDR1 and CDR2 sequences are SGHTA and FQGNSA. In DNA form, the CDR3 reads TGTGCCAGCACCATTGACACCAGATCCTACAATGAGCAGTTCTTC. Translation: CASTIDTRSYNEQFF. Combining the CDR3 with reference TRBV7-2 and TRBJ2-1 gives the whole variable domain GAGVSQSPSNKVTEKGKDVELRCDPISGHTALYWYRQSLGQGLEFLIYFQGNSAPDKSGLPSDRFSAERTGGSVSTLTIQRTQQEDSAVYLCASTIDTRSYNEQFFGPGTRLTVL.

The chain couples TRBV27 to TRBJ2-1; a weak D match, TRBD1 (6 bases). The CDR3 is made up of 14 amino acids. The V end lost 3 bases, the J end lost 6 bases, and 12 bases lay between the germline ends. Germline CDR1 MNHEY, CDR2 SMNVEV (reference sequence). Written as DNA, the CDR3 is TGTGCCAGCAGTTTGAACAGGGTCGTCAATGAGCAGTTCTTC. Its protein product is CASSLNRVVNEQFF.

Notes on this clonotype: At one boundary the junction diverges from the germline segment, which might be a read error. The chain employs TRBV7-7 and TRBJ2-5, with unresolved D. The CDR3 totals 15 residues. Germline CDR1 and CDR2: SSHAT and FNYEAQ (reference sequence). The CDR3 reads CASSKLNALQETQYF. The DNA of the CDR3 is TGTGCTAGCAGCAAATTAAACGCCTTACAAGAGACCCAGTACTTC.

The table lists this clonotype with a few counts. This sequence joins TRBV4-2 and TRBJ1-2; D perhaps matches TRBD1 (5 bases). Germline CDR1 is LGHNA and CDR2 is YNFKEQ. Deletions cut 2 bases from V and 3 bases from J, with 22 bases between. CDR3 length equals 18 residues. The CDR3 region is CASSQMGVIGREDYGYTF. CDR3 DNA: TGTGCCAGCAGCCAAATGGGTGTAATCGGCAGGGAGGACTATGGCTACACCTTC.

The chain carries TRBV7-2 and TRBJ2-3; tentatively, D is TRBD2 (6 bases). This CDR3 spans 15 amino acids. V was cut by 5 bases and J by 0 bases, with 12 bases left in between. Per germline, CDR1 SGHTA and CDR2 FQGNSA. CDR3 in amino acids: CASSPQRVSTDTQYF. The CDR3 DNA sequence: TGTGCCAGCAGCCCCCAGCGGGTTAGCACAGATACGCAGTATTTT.

In nucleotides, the CDR3 is TGCGCCAGCAGCTTGAATTGGGATGAGCAGTTCTTC. This encodes CASSLNWDEQFF. The chain joins TRBV5-1 to TRBJ2-1; no firm D call. The CDR3 length is 12 residues. Germline V gives CDR1 SGHRS, CDR2 YFSETQ. V was cut by 1 base and J by 8 bases, with 7 bases left in between.

The chain combines TRBV6-2 or TRBV6-3 with TRBJ1-2, with D hard to call. V was cut by 5 bases and J by 4 bases, with 5 bases left in between. The CDR3 covers 11 residues. Germline lookup yields CDR1 MNHEY and CDR2 SVGEGT. The CDR3 DNA sequence: TGTGCCAGCAGTAACAGCTATGGCTACACCTTC. Translated: CASSNSYGYTF.